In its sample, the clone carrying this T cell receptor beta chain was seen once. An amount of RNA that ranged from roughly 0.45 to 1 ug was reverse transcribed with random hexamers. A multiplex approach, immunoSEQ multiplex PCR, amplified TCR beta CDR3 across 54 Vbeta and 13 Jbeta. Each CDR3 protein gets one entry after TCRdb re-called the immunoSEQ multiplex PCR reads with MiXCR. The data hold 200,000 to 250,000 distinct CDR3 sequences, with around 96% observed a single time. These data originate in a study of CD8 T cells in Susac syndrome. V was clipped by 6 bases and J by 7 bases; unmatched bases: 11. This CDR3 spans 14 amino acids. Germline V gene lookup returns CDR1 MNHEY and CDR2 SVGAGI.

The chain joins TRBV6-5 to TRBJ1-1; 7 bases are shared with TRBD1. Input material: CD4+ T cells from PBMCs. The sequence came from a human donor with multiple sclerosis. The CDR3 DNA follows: TGTGCCAGCAGAACCTTTCGAGGGGGCATTGAAGCTTTCTTT. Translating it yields CASRTFRGGIEAFF.